This note documents a single T cell receptor (beta chain) sequence. V was trimmed by 3 bases and J by 0 bases, leaving 12 bases between them. Germline CDR1 is SGHKS and CDR2 is YYEKEE (reference sequence). The CDR3 length is 15 residues. The data derive from a study of blood T cells in healthy people across ages. For the second PCR, which ran for about 7 to 12 cycles, a sample-barcoded 5' primer and a J-beta primer mix were used. In TCRdb, the 5' RACE reads were re-called with MiXCR into one record per CDR3 protein. Here the sample spans some 1.8 million distinct CDR3 sequences, approximately 39% being singletons. The authors isolated at least 7 million PBMCs per sample.

The sequenced material came from blood. This receptor was taken from a human donor in good health. J is TRBJ2-5 and V is TRBV5-5, with D tentatively TRBD2 (6 bases). CDR3 in amino acids: CASSSWEVNQETQYF. The CDR3 DNA follows: TGTGCCAGCAGCTCCTGGGAGGTTAACCAAGAGACCCAGTACTTC.